A selection of T cell receptor beta chains follows, all from one sample in a study of regulatory T cells in long-lasting Graves disease. TCRdb used MiXCR to reprocess the multiplex PCR reads, holding one entry per CDR3 protein. The data show roughly 420,000 distinct CDR3 sequences, around 15% seen once. Another study also made use of these data, one on T cells in Graves' hyperthyroidism and ophthalmopathy.

Here the sequenced sample was peripheral blood mononuclear cells (PBMCs), taken at new diagnosis, from a patient treated with antithyroid drugs. These receptors all come from a woman aged 45-60 years with Graves disease. The CDR3 runs from the conserved cysteine through the conserved F or W. D genes are given only for firm matches. Only some rows state a clone size, as once, few, many or a class for expanded clones.

15,TRBV24-1,TRBJ2-2,few,-,TGTGCCACCAGTGATCACGGGACATCAGACAGGGAGCTGTTTTTT,CATSDHGTSDRELFF
16,TRBV18,TRBJ2-3,many,TRBD1,TGTGCCAGCTCACCTGCCCGGGGACAGGGCCCAGATACGCAGTATTTT,CASSPARGQGPDTQYF
16,TRBV20-1,TRBJ1-4,many,TRBD1,TGCAGTGCTAAATCCCGGGACAGCCCCACTAATGAAAAACTGTTTTTT,CSAKSRDSPTNEKLFF
12,TRBV13,TRBJ2-7,many,-,TGTGCCAGCAGCCAAGAGGGGTCCGAGCAGTACTTC,CASSQEGSEQYF
15,TRBV7-9,TRBJ2-1,many,-,TGTGCCAGCAGCTTTGGAGGGAGTGCCTACAATGAGCAGTTCTTC,CASSFGGSAYNEQFF
16,TRBV7-9,TRBJ1-1,-,-,TGTGCCAGCAGCTTAGTGTTCTGGGACGGAAACGCTGAAGCTTTCTTT,CASSLVFWDGNAEAFF
17,TRBV2,TRBJ2-6,many,-,TGTGCCAGCAGGGGGGGAGCCCCATTGACTGGGGCCAACGTCCTGACTTTC,CASRGGAPLTGANVLTF
15,TRBV6-2/TRBV6-3,TRBJ2-4,-,-,TGTGCCAGCAGTCCTCACGTCGAAGCCAAAAACATTCAGTACTTC,CASSPHVEAKNIQYF
17,TRBV10-3,TRBJ2-2,many,TRBD1,TGTGCCATCAGTGTGTCCCCGGGACAGGGGGCTGTCGGGGAGCTGTTTTTT,CAISVSPGQGAVGELFF
15,TRBV10-3,TRBJ1-5,-,TRBD1,TGTGCCATCAGAGACGACAGGGGGAGGGATCAGCCCCAGCATTTT,CAIRDDRGRDQPQHF
16,TRBV7-2,TRBJ2-7,-,-,TGTGCCAGCAGCCCCTTAGGTAGCGGCCCATCCTACGAGCAGTACTTC,CASSPLGSGPSYEQYF
17,TRBV5-1,TRBJ1-1,few,-,TGCGCCAGCAGCAGCCCCGGGGCCAACTCTATGAACACTGAAGCTTTCTTT,CASSSPGANSMNTEAFF
14,TRBV7-9,TRBJ2-7,-,TRBD2,TGTGCCAGCAGCTTGCGGGAGGGCCCCTACGAGCAGTACTTC,CASSLREGPYEQYF
16,TRBV19,TRBJ1-5,few,TRBD1,TGTGCCAGTAGTACAGAAACGACAGGGATGGATCAGCCCCAGCATTTT,CASSTETTGMDQPQHF
15,TRBV19,TRBJ2-5,-,TRBD1,TGTGCCAGCAGCCCTAGACAGGGGTACCAAGAGACCCAGTACTTC,CASSPRQGYQETQYF
13,TRBV6-1,TRBJ1-1,-,TRBD1,TGTGTCAGCAGTCGGACAGGGGGCTCTGAAGCTTTCTTT,CVSSRTGGSEAFF
15,TRBV4-1,TRBJ1-5,-,-,TGCGCCAGCAGCCAAGAAGGATGGCCGGATCAGCCCCAGCATTTT,CASSQEGWPDQPQHF
14,TRBV12-3/TRBV12-4,TRBJ1-1,many,-,TGTGCCAGCAGTTTAGGCTGGGATAACACTGAAGCTTTCTTT,CASSLGWDNTEAFF
11,TRBV29-1,TRBJ2-7,-,-,TGCAGCGTTGAAACTACCTACGAGCAGTACTTC,CSVETTYEQYF
16,TRBV5-1,TRBJ2-3,many,-,TGCGCCAGCAGCTTGGTGTTGAGGACTAGCACAGATACGCAGTATTTT,CASSLVLRTSTDTQYF
15,TRBV12-3/TRBV12-4,TRBJ2-2,many,-,TGTGCCAGCAGTTCCCGGACTGACTACACCGGGGAGCTGTTTTTT,CASSSRTDYTGELFF
12,TRBV25-1,TRBJ1-2,many,TRBD1,TGTGCCAGCCAAGGGACAGTCTATGGCTACACCTTC,CASQGTVYGYTF
12,TRBV6-1,TRBJ1-3,many,-,TGTGCCAGCAGCCCTTCTGGAAACACCATATATTTT,CASSPSGNTIYF
17,TRBV9,TRBJ2-1,many,TRBD2,TGTGCCAGCAGCGCAGGACTAGCGGGAGGAGGCTACAATGAGCAGTTCTTC,CASSAGLAGGGYNEQFF
13,TRBV3-1,TRBJ2-7,-,TRBD1,TGTGCCAGCAGCCAAGACTACGGGACAGGGGAGTACTTC,CASSQDYGTGEYF
13,TRBV5-5,TRBJ2-7,once,-,TGTGCCAGCAGCTTGTGGACCTCCTACGAGCAGTACTTC,CASSLWTSYEQYF
14,TRBV6-2/TRBV6-3,TRBJ2-4,few,-,TGTGCCAGCAGTTACTCGATCCCCCCCGTCATTCAGTACTTC,CASSYSIPPVIQYF
14,TRBV24-1,TRBJ2-1,many,-,TGTGCCACCAGTGATTTCGACTCCTACAATGAGCAGTTCTTC,CATSDFDSYNEQFF
15,TRBV5-6,TRBJ1-2,-,TRBD1,TGTGCCAGCAGCCGCCGCCAGGGGGCTTACTATGGCTACACCTTC,CASSRRQGAYYGYTF
15,TRBV27,TRBJ2-7,-,-,TGTGCCAGCAGGAGAGGTGCTAGCGTAGCCTACGAGCAGTACTTC,CASRRGASVAYEQYF
14,TRBV5-1,TRBJ1-4,many,-,TGCGCCAGCAGCTTCGGAGGATCCAATGAAAAACTGTTTTTT,CASSFGGSNEKLFF
15,TRBV12-3/TRBV12-4,TRBJ2-1,many,TRBD2,TGTGCCAGCAGACCTAGCGGGAGGACCTACAATGAGCAGTTCTTC,CASRPSGRTYNEQFF
15,TRBV7-2,TRBJ2-1,-,TRBD1,TGTGCCAGCGGGCAGGGGGCTAACTCCTACAATGAGCAGTTCTTC,CASGQGANSYNEQFF
15,TRBV6-1,TRBJ1-1,many,TRBD1,TGTGCCAGCAGTCGGGACAGGTGGGTGAACACTGAAGCTTTCTTT,CASSRDRWVNTEAFF
12,TRBV5-5,TRBJ2-4,many,-,TGTGCCAGCAGCGGAGCCAAAAACATTCAGTACTTC,CASSGAKNIQYF
13,TRBV29-1,TRBJ2-1,many,TRBD2,TGCAGCGTTGTGGGCCTAGCGGGAGGCGAGCAGTTCTTC,CSVVGLAGGEQFF
13,TRBV6-2/TRBV6-3,TRBJ1-5,-,-,TGTGCCAGCAGTTACTCCAGAAATCAGCCCCAGCATTTT,CASSYSRNQPQHF
13,TRBV12-3/TRBV12-4,TRBJ1-1,-,-,TGTGCCAGCAGCATTCAGGGTTTCACTGAAGCTTTCTTT,CASSIQGFTEAFF
12,TRBV5-1,TRBJ1-1,many,-,TGCGCCAGCAAAGAGACAATGAATGAAGCTTTCTTT,CASKETMNEAFF
15,TRBV5-1,TRBJ2-4,once,TRBD1,TGCGCCAGCAGCCGCGGACAGGGGGCTATAAACATTCAGTACTTC,CASSRGQGAINIQYF
15,TRBV10-2,TRBJ2-7,once,TRBD2,TGCGCCAGCAGTGAGCCAGCGGGAGGGCCTTACGAGCAGTACTTC,CASSEPAGGPYEQYF
14,TRBV4-1,TRBJ2-5,-,TRBD1,TGCGCCAGCAGCCAGATACCAGGGGGAGAGACCCAGTACTTC,CASSQIPGGETQYF
14,TRBV18,TRBJ2-5,many,TRBD1,TGTGCCAGCTCACCCGGGACAGCTGAAGAGACCCAGTACTTC,CASSPGTAEETQYF
14,TRBV7-9,TRBJ1-4,many,TRBD1,TGTGCCAGCAGCATGTCCAGGGGGCACGAAAAACTGTTTTTT,CASSMSRGHEKLFF
16,TRBV7-9,TRBJ2-2,many,-,TGTGCCAGCAGCCCACCCCCTACCCTGAACACCGGGGAGCTGTTTTTT,CASSPPPTLNTGELFF
13,TRBV6-1,TRBJ2-7,-,-,TGTGCCAGCACTGACAGGTTATACTACGAGCAGTACTTC,CASTDRLYYEQYF
15,TRBV18,TRBJ2-6,-,-,TGTGCCAGCTCACCTTCAGGCTCTGGGGCCAACGTCCTGACTTTC,CASSPSGSGANVLTF
13,TRBV10-2,TRBJ2-3,few,-,TGCGCCAGCAGTGTTGTATACACAGATACGCAGTATTTT,CASSVVYTDTQYF
14,TRBV30,TRBJ2-3,many,TRBD2,TGTGCCTGGAGTTTAGCGGGAGGCACAGATACGCAGTATTTT,CAWSLAGGTDTQYF
16,TRBV24-1,TRBJ2-2,-,-,TGTGCCACCAGTGATTTGTGGCAGGGGTTGAACGGGGAGCTGTTTTTT,CATSDLWQGLNGELFF
13,TRBV3-1,TRBJ2-5,many,-,TGTGCCAGCAGCCAACTACCCCAAGAGACCCAGTACTTC,CASSQLPQETQYF
16,TRBV6-1,TRBJ2-3,few,TRBD2,TGTGCCAGCAGTCCCCTTATAGCGGGAGGCACAGATACGCAGTATTTT,CASSPLIAGGTDTQYF
17,TRBV6-1,TRBJ2-1,many,-,TGTGCCAGCAGTGAAGCGGAAAAAAGGGAGAACTACAATGAGCAGTTCTTC,CASSEAEKRENYNEQFF
14,TRBV20-1,TRBJ2-3,many,TRBD2,TGCAGTGCTAGGAGACTAGCCACCACAGATACGCAGTATTTT,CSARRLATTDTQYF